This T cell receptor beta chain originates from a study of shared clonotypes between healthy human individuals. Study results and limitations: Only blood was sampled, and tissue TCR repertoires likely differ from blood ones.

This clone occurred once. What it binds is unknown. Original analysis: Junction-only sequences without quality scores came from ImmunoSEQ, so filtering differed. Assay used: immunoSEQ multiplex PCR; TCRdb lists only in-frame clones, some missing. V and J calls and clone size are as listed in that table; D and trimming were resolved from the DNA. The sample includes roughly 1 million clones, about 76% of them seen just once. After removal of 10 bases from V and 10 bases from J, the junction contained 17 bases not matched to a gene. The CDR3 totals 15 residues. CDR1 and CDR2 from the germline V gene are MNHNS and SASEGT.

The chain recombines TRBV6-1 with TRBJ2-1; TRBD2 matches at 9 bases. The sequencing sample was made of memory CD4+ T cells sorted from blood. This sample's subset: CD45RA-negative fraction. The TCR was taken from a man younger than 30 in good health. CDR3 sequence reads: CATRPGRLAGNEQFF. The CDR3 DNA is TGTGCCACCAGGCCCGGACGGCTAGCGGGGAACGAGCAGTTCTTC.